A selection of T cell receptor beta chains follows, all from one sample in a study of post-analysis software for immune sequencing data. TCRdb reanalysed the PCR reads using MiXCR and keeps one entry per CDR3 protein. The data hold 450,000 to 650,000 distinct CDR3 sequences, with roughly 46% observed a single time. Sequenced input: blood. The receptors derive from a girl aged 5-17 years with multiple sclerosis. Each CDR3 is given with its conserved first and last residue. The D gene is left open where the match is weak. Rows give clone size only sometimes, using once, few, many, or a class for an expanded clone.

J gene | D gene | V gene | clone size | CDR3 protein | CDR3 DNA
TRBJ2-1 | NA | TRBV6-5 | NA | CASSWRDGYNEQFF | TGTGCCAGCAGTTGGCGGGACGGCTACAATGAGCAGTTCTTC
TRBJ2-7 | NA | TRBV5-1 | NA | CASREDRITYEQYF | TGCGCCAGCAGGGAGGACAGAATTACCTACGAGCAGTACTTC
TRBJ2-3 | TRBD2 | TRBV10-2 | NA | CASSDSGVTDTQYF | TGCGCCAGCAGTGATAGCGGGGTCACAGATACGCAGTATTTT
TRBJ2-1 | NA | TRBV29-1 | many | CSVNPRAYNEQFF | TGCAGCGTAAACCCCCGGGCATACAATGAGCAGTTCTTC
TRBJ2-3 | NA | TRBV12-3/TRBV12-4 | NA | CASSFSFGTDTQYF | TGTGCCAGCAGTTTCAGTTTTGGCACAGATACGCAGTATTTT
TRBJ2-5 | NA | TRBV2 | NA | CASSEAVRETQYF | TGTGCCAGCAGTGAAGCAGTTAGAGAGACCCAGTACTTC
TRBJ2-7 | NA | TRBV7-9 | NA | CASSTPRDSESYEQYF | TGTGCCAGCAGCACCCCCAGGGACTCCGAGAGCTACGAGCAGTACTTC
TRBJ2-1 | NA | TRBV20-1 | NA | CSAAKAAKLALNEQFF | TGCAGTGCCGCGAAGGCCGCTAAGTTGGCCCTCAATGAGCAGTTCTTC
TRBJ2-1 | TRBD2 | TRBV12-3/TRBV12-4 | few | CASRPGTSGSWSYNEQFF | TGTGCCAGCAGGCCCGGGACTAGCGGGAGTTGGTCCTACAATGAGCAGTTCTTC
TRBJ1-2 | NA | TRBV6-5 | few | CASRDSLYGYTF | TGTGCCAGCAGGGACAGCCTCTATGGCTACACCTTC
TRBJ2-1 | NA | TRBV5-5 | NA | CASGPWGSAYNEQFF | TGTGCCAGCGGCCCTTGGGGGAGTGCCTACAATGAGCAGTTCTTC
TRBJ1-1 | NA | TRBV12-3/TRBV12-4 | NA | CASSPSGEHFKAFF | TGTGCCAGCAGTCCATCAGGGGAACACTTTAAAGCTTTCTTT
TRBJ2-3 | TRBD2 | TRBV24-1 | NA | CATSDPVLTSESTDTQYF | TGTGCCACCAGTGATCCCGTTTTAACTAGCGAGAGCACAGATACGCAGTATTTT
TRBJ1-2 | NA | TRBV2 | NA | CASRRDRDNGYTF | TGTGCCAGCAGAAGAGACCGGGACAATGGCTACACCTTC
TRBJ1-2 | TRBD1 | TRBV7-9 | few | CASSLAESGGYGYTF | TGTGCCAGCAGCTTAGCGGAGTCAGGGGGGTATGGCTACACCTTC
TRBJ2-1 | NA | TRBV6-1 | NA | CASRGGRINEQFF | TGTGCCAGCAGGGGGGGGCGGATAAATGAGCAGTTCTTC
TRBJ2-2 | NA | TRBV11-2 | NA | CASSTDRNTGELFF | TGTGCCAGCAGCACGGACAGAAACACCGGGGAGCTGTTTTTT
TRBJ2-1 | NA | TRBV12-3/TRBV12-4 | NA | CASTAGPLARGHEQFF | TGTGCCAGCACCGCGGGTCCCCTAGCGAGGGGGCATGAGCAGTTCTTC
TRBJ2-3 | TRBD1 | TRBV10-3 | few | CAISWTGGENTQYF | TGTGCCATCAGCTGGACAGGGGGGGAGAATACGCAGTATTTT
TRBJ2-3 | TRBD1 | TRBV7-2 | few | CASMPTGILLTDTQYF | TGTGCCAGCATGCCGACAGGGATACTCCTCACAGATACGCAGTATTTT
TRBJ2-7 | TRBD2 | TRBV6-5 | NA | CASSYSGLAELYEQYF | TGTGCCAGCAGTTACTCCGGACTAGCGGAGCTTTACGAGCAGTACTTC
TRBJ1-1 | NA | TRBV12-3/TRBV12-4 | NA | CASSLEGGVGTEAFF | TGTGCCAGCAGTTTAGAGGGGGGGGTTGGGACTGAAGCTTTCTTT
TRBJ2-1 | NA | TRBV5-1 | NA | CASSEQGEQFF | TGCGCCAGCAGCGAACAGGGTGAGCAGTTCTTC
TRBJ2-1 | NA | TRBV12-3/TRBV12-4 | NA | CASSPARVTYNEQFF | TGTGCCAGCAGCCCCGCCCGGGTTACCTACAATGAGCAGTTCTTC
TRBJ1-1 | NA | TRBV5-1 | NA | CASSLVSGRFAMAFF | TGCGCCAGCAGCTTGGTCAGCGGCCGGTTCGCCATGGCTTTCTTT
TRBJ2-5 | NA | TRBV7-2 | NA | CASSLLGHLETQYF | TGTGCCAGCAGCCTCCTCGGACACTTGGAGACCCAGTACTTC
TRBJ2-7 | TRBD2 | TRBV5-1 | once | CASSPGEAGFYEQYF | TGCGCCAGCAGCCCCGGAGAAGCGGGGTTCTACGAGCAGTACTTC
TRBJ2-5 | NA | TRBV6-2/TRBV6-3 | NA | CASSSSSWVGETQYF | TGTGCCAGCAGTTCCAGTAGTTGGGTGGGGGAGACCCAGTACTTC
TRBJ2-3 | TRBD2 | TRBV20-1 | once | CSARDRTSGGLDTQYF | TGCAGTGCTAGAGATAGGACTAGCGGGGGGTTAGATACGCAGTATTTT
TRBJ2-1 | TRBD2 | TRBV7-9 | NA | CASSLVTGRANEQFF | TGTGCCAGCAGCTTAGTTACCGGGAGGGCCAATGAGCAGTTCTTC
TRBJ2-5 | NA | TRBV5-1 | NA | CASSGESQETQYF | TGCGCCAGCAGCGGGGAGTCCCAAGAGACCCAGTACTTC
TRBJ2-7 | NA | TRBV12-3/TRBV12-4 | NA | CASSFRGIYYEQYF | TGTGCCAGCAGTTTCAGGGGTATTTACTACGAGCAGTACTTC
TRBJ2-7 | NA | TRBV10-3 | NA | CAISKSGDRRHAYEQYF | TGTGCCATCAGCAAAAGTGGGGATCGGAGACATGCCTACGAGCAGTACTTC
TRBJ2-2 | NA | TRBV12-3/TRBV12-4 | NA | CASSYRESVTGELFF | TGTGCCAGCAGTTACAGGGAGTCGGTCACCGGGGAGCTGTTTTTT
TRBJ2-3 | NA | TRBV10-3 | few | CAISPNTDTQYF | TGTGCCATCAGTCCCAACACAGATACGCAGTATTTT
TRBJ2-7 | TRBD1 | TRBV29-1 | NA | CSTTGTGPYEQYF | TGCAGCACAACCGGGACAGGCCCCTACGAGCAGTACTTC
TRBJ1-1 | NA | TRBV19 | NA | CASSIPGPEAFF | TGTGCCAGTAGTATCCCTGGCCCTGAAGCTTTCTTT
TRBJ1-2 | NA | TRBV27 | NA | CASSLYHGHYGYTF | TGTGCCAGCAGTTTATATCACGGCCACTATGGCTACACCTTC
TRBJ2-5 | TRBD2 | TRBV20-1 | few | CSAKRGGGAQTQYF | TGCAGTGCTAAGAGGGGCGGGGGGGCACAGACCCAGTACTTC
TRBJ2-7 | NA | TRBV20-1 | NA | CSAMGRGYEQYF | TGCAGTGCTATGGGCAGGGGCTACGAGCAGTACTTC
TRBJ1-2 | NA | TRBV11-2 | NA | CASNERGYTF | TGTGCCAGCAACGAACGAGGCTACACCTTC
TRBJ2-7 | NA | TRBV6-5 | NA | CASSYHRDGPYEQYF | TGTGCCAGCAGTTATCACCGGGACGGCCCCTACGAGCAGTACTTC
TRBJ2-1 | NA | TRBV20-1 | NA | CSARGGANEQFF | TGCAGTGCTAGAGGGGGGGCCAATGAGCAGTTCTTC
TRBJ2-7 | NA | TRBV7-2 | once | CASSLVGAAMEQYF | TGTGCCAGCAGCTTAGTCGGGGCGGCTATGGAGCAGTACTTC
TRBJ2-5 | TRBD1 | TRBV12-3/TRBV12-4 | NA | CASSYDRAGETQYF | TGTGCCAGCAGTTATGACAGGGCGGGAGAGACCCAGTACTTC
TRBJ2-4 | TRBD1 | TRBV7-2 | NA | CASSLGPGGSKNIQYF | TGTGCCAGCAGCTTAGGGCCAGGGGGCTCCAAAAACATTCAGTACTTC
TRBJ1-2 | NA | TRBV25-1 | NA | CASSEVYSAANGYTF | TGTGCCAGCAGTGAAGTATATTCCGCAGCGAATGGCTACACCTTC
TRBJ1-1 | NA | TRBV7-2 | NA | CASSPSGGVDTEAFF | TGTGCCAGCAGCCCTAGTGGGGGGGTGGACACTGAAGCTTTCTTT
TRBJ2-1 | TRBD2 | TRBV13 | NA | CASSSAIAGAVYNEQFF | TGTGCCAGCAGCTCTGCCATAGCGGGAGCAGTTTACAATGAGCAGTTCTTC
TRBJ1-4 | NA | TRBV7-2 | many | CASSLATANEKLFF | TGTGCCAGCAGCTTAGCGACGGCTAATGAAAAACTGTTTTTT
TRBJ1-1 | TRBD1 | TRBV29-1 | NA | CSVARTGMNTEAFF | TGCAGCGTTGCTAGGACAGGTATGAACACTGAAGCTTTCTTT
TRBJ1-1 | NA | TRBV29-1 | few | CSVEGAGFTDTEAFF | TGCAGCGTTGAGGGGGCGGGTTTTACGGACACTGAAGCTTTCTTT
TRBJ2-6 | TRBD1 | TRBV28 | NA | CASSLKGQGALSGANVLTF | TGTGCCAGCAGTTTAAAGGGACAGGGGGCCCTCTCTGGGGCCAACGTCCTGACTTTC
TRBJ2-1 | TRBD2 | TRBV5-1 | few | CASSLELAGNYNEQFF | TGCGCCAGCAGCTTGGAACTAGCGGGGAATTACAATGAGCAGTTCTTC
TRBJ2-1 | NA | TRBV20-1 | NA | CSVSGLNEQFF | TGCAGTGTCTCGGGCCTCAATGAGCAGTTCTTC